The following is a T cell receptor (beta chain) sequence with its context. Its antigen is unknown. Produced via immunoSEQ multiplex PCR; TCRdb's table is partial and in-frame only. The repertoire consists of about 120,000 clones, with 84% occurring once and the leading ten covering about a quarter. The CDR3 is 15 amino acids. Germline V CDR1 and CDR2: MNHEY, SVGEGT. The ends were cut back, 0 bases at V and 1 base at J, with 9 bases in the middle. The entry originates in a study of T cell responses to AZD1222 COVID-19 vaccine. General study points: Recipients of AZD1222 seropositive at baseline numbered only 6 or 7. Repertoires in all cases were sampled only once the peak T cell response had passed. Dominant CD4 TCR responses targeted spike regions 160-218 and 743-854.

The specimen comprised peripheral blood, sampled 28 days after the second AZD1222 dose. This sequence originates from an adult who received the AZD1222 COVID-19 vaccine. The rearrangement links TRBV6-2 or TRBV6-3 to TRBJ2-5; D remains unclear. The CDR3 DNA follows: TGTGCCAGCAGTTACTCGTCTGGGCTCCAAGAGACCCAGTACTTC. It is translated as CASSYSSGLQETQYF.